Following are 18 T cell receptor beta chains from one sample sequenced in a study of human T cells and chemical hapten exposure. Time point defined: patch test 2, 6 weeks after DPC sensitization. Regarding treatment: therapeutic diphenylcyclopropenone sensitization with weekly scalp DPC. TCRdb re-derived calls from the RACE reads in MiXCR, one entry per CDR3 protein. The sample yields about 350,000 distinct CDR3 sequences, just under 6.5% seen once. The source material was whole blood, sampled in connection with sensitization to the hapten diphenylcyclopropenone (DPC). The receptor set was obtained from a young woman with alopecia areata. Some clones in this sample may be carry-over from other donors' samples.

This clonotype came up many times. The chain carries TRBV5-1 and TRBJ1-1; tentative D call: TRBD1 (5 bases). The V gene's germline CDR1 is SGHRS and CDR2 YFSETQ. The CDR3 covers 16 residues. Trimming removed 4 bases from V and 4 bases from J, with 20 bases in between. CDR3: CASSGSFQGRSTEAFF. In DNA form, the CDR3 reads TGCGCCAGCAGCGGGTCCTTCCAGGGCAGGTCCACTGAAGCTTTCTTT.

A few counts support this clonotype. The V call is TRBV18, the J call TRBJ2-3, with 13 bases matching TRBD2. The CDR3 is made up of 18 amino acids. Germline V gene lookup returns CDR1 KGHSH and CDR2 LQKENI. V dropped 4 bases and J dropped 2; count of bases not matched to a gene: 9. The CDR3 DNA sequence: TGTGCCAGCTCACGAAACCCTGGGACTAGCGGGGTCACAGATACGCAGTATTTT. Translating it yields CASSRNPGTSGVTDTQYF.

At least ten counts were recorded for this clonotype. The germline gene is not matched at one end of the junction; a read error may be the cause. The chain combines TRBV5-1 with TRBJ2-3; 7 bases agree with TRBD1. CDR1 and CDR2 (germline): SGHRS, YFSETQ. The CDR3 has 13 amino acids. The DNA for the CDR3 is TGTGCCAGCAGTTCCCAGGGGGCAGATACGCAGTATTTT. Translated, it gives CASSSQGADTQYF.

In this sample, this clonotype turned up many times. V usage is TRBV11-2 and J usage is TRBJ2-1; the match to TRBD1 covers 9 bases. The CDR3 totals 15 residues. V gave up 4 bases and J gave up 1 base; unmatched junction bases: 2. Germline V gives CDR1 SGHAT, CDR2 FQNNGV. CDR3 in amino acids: CASSYGTGSYNEQFF. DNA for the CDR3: TGTGCCAGCAGCTACGGGACAGGGTCCTACAATGAGCAGTTCTTC.

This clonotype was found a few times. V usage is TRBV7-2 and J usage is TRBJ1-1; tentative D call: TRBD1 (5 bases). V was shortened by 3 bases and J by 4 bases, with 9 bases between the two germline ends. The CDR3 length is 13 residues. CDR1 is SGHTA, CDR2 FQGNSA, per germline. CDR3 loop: CASSFSGPTEAFF. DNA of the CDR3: TGTGCCAGCAGCTTTTCGGGGCCCACTGAAGCTTTCTTT.

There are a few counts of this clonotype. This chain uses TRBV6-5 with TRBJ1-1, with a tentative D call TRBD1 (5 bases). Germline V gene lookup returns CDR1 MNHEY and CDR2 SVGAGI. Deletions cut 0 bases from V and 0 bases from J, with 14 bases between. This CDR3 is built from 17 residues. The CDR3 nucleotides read TGTGCCAGCAGTTACTCGAGTAACCAGGGCGTGAACACTGAAGCTTTCTTT. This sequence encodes CASSYSSNQGVNTEAFF.

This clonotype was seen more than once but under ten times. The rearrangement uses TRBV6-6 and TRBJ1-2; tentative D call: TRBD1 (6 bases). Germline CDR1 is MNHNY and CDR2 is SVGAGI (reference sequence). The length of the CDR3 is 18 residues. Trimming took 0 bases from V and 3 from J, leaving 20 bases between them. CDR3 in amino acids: CASSYSQWEGSGDYGYTF. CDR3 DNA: TGTGCCAGCAGTTACTCGCAGTGGGAGGGTTCAGGGGACTATGGCTACACCTTC.

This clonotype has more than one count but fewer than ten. The CDR3 here is CASRLLQGAGEQYF. For the CDR3, the DNA is TGTGCCAGCAGATTACTCCAGGGGGCCGGTGAGCAGTACTTC. The chain links TRBV7-2 to TRBJ2-7; 8 bases line up with TRBD1. V lost 6 bases, J lost 7 bases, and 11 bases stayed unmatched. Germline CDR1 reads SGHTA; CDR2 reads FQGNSA. CDR3 length: 14 amino acids. The entire variable domain, with the rest obtained from reference TRBV7-2 and TRBJ2-7, is as follows: GAGVSQSPSNKVTEKGKDVELRCDPISGHTALYWYRQSLGQGLEFLIYFQGNSAPDKSGLPSDRFSAERTGGSVSTLTIQRTQQEDSAVYLCASRLLQGAGEQYFGPGTRLTVT.

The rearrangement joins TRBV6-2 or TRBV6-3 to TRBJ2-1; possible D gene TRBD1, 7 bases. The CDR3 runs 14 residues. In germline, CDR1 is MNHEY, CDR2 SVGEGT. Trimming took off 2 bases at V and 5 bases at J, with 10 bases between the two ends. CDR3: CASSYAGQNNEQFF. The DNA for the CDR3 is TGTGCCAGCAGTTACGCGGGACAGAACAATGAGCAGTTCTTC.

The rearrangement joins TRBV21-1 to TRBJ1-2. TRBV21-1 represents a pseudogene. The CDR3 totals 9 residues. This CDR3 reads CASSLGEAF. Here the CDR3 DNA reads TGTGCCAGCAGCCTCGGTGAGGCGTTC.

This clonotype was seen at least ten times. The CDR3 bases are TGTGCCATCAGTGAAACAGCGGGGGGGCAAAATGAGCAGTTCTTC. Protein product: CAISETAGGQNEQFF. This sequence joins TRBV10-3 and TRBJ2-1; 10 bases match TRBD2. The J segment lost 7 bases and the V segment lost 3 bases, leaving 6 bases of the junction unmatched. The CDR3 extends over 15 amino acids. The germline gives CDR1 ENHRY, CDR2 SYGVKD.

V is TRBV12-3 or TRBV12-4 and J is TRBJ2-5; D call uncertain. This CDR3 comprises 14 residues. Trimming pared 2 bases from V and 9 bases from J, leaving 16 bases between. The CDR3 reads CASSLRIPQMAQYF. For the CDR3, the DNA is TGTGCCAGCAGTTTACGAATCCCACAAATGGCCCAGTACTTC.

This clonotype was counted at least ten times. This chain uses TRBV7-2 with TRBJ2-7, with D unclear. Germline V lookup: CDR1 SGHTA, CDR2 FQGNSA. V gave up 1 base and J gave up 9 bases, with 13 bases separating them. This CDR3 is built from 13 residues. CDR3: CASSLDSTSVQYF. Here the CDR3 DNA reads TGTGCCAGCAGCTTAGACTCCACCTCGGTGCAGTACTTC.

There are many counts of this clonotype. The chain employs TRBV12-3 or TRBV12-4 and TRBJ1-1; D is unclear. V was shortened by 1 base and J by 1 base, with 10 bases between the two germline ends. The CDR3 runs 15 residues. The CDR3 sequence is CASSLDPGKNTEAFF. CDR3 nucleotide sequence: TGTGCCAGCAGTTTAGATCCGGGAAAGAACACTGAAGCTTTCTTT.

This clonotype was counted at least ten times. The CDR3 region is CASSYSFLGGGGHTEAFF. CDR3 DNA sequence: TGTGCCAGCAGTTACTCGTTTCTTGGGGGCGGCGGGCACACTGAAGCTTTCTTT. This chain uses TRBV6-5 with TRBJ1-1; D may be TRBD1 (6 bases). CDR1 and CDR2 from the germline V gene are MNHEY and SVGAGI. V dropped 0 bases and J dropped 3 bases, with 20 bases sitting between them. The CDR3 contains 18 residues.

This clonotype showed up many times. This CDR3 is CASSEATGTNSPLHF. The CDR3 DNA sequence: TGTGCCAGCAGTGAAGCGACAGGGACTAATTCACCCCTCCACTTT. The chain recombines TRBV6-1 with TRBJ1-6, with 7 bases aligning to TRBD1. Germline CDR1 reads MNHNS; CDR2 reads SASEGT. CDR3 size: 15 residues. Trimming at V came to 0 bases and at J to 6 bases, leaving 2 bases not matched to a gene.

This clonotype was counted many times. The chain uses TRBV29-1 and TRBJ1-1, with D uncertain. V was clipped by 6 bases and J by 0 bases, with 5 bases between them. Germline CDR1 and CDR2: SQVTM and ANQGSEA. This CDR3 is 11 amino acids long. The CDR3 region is CSVPMNTEAFF. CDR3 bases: TGCAGCGTGCCTATGAACACTGAAGCTTTCTTT.

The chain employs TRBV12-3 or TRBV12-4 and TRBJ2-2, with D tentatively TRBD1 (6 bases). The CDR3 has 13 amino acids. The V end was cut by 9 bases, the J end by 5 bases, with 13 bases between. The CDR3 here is CASSGTPTGELFF. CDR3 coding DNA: TGTGCCAGTTCAGGGACACCTACCGGGGAGCTGTTTTTT.